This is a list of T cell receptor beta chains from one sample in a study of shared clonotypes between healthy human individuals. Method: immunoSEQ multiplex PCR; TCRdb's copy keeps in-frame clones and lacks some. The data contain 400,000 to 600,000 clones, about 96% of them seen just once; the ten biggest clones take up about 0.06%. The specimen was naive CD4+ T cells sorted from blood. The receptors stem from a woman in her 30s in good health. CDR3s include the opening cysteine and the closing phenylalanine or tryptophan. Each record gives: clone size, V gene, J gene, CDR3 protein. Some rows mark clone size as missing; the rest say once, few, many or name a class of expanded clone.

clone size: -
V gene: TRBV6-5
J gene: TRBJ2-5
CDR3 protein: CASKLTSGQETQYF

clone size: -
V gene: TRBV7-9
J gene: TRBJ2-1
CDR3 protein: CASSPQGYNEQFF

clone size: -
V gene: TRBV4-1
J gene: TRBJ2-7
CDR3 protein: CASSQDIVVRAYEQYF

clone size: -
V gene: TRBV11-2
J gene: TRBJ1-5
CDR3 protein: CASSLDSMVGNQPQHF

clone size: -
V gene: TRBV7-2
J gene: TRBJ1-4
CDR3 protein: CASSPNYAGTGNEKLFF

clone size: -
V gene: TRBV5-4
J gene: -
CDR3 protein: CASSLAVGQIHEQYF

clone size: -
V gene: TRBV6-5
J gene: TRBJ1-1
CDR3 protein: CASSHRGAEAFF

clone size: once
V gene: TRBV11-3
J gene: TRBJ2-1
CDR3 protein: CASSLGHNEQFF

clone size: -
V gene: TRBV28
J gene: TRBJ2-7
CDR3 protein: CASSLIGLAGYEQYF

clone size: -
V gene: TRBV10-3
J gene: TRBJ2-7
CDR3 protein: CAIRGDRGHEQYF

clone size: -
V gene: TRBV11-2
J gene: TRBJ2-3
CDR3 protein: CASRRGVAGDTDTQYF

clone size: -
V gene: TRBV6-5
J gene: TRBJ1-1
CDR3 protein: CASSRTGQGPEAFF

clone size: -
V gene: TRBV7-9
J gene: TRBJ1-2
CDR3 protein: CASSLAGGLYGYTF

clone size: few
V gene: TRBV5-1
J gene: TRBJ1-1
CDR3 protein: CASSLEFGITEAFF

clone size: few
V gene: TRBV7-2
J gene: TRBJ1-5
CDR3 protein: CASSSWTGSVNQPQHF

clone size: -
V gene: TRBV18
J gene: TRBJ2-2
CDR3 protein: CASSSYGGRGTGELFF

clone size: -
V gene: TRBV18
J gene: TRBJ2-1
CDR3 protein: CASSPIFSGISYNEQFF

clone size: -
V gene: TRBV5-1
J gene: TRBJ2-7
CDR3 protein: CASSWTRGPYEQYF

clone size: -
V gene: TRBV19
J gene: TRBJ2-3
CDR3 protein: CASSIDRDRTTDTQYF

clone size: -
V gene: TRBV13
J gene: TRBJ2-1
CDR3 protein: CASSTHYNEQFF

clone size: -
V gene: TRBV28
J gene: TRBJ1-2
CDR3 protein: CASTGNYGYTF

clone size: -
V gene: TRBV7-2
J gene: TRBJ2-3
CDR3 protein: CASKPAGASGDTQYF

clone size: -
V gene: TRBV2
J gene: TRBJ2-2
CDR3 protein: CASSDALYTGELFF

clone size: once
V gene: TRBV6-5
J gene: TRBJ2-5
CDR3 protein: CASSFGAGAQYF

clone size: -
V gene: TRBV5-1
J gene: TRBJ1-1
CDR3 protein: CASSPDKMNTEAFF

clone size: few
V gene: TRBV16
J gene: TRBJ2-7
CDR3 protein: CASSQSGAYEQYF

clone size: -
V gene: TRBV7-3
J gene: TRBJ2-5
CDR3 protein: CASSLTPSPSSLASGETQYF

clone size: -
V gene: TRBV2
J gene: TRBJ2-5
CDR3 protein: CASSQDRGGETQYF

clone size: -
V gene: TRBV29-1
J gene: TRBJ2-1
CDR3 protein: CSVSSNEQFF

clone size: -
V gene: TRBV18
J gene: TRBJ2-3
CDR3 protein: CASSPPVLAVTDTQYF

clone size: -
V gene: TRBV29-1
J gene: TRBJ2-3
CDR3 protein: CSVEFQRTDTQYF

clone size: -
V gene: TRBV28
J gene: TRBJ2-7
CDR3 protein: CASSTTSGSSYEQYF

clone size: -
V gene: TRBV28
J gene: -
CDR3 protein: CASSSARVGGSYEQYF

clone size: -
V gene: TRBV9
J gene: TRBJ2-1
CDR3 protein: CASSESRQPTGSYNEQFF

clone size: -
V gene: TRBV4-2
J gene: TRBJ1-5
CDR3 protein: CASSQEGQGEYQPQHF

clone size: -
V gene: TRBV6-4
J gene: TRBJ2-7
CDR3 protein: CASSDTAGTSSCEQYF

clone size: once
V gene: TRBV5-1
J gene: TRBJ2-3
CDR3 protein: CASRPGLAGVSDTQYF

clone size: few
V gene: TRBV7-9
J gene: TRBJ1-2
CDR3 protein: CASSSEGPGDGYTF

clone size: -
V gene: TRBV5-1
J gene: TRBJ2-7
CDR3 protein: CASSQAGLAGGYEQYF

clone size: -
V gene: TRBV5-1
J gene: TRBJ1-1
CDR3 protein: CASSFTGVRTEAFF

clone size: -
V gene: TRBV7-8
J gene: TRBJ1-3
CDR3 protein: CASSQGRGITGNTIYF

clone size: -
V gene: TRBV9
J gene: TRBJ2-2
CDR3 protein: CASSVAKGRPGTENTGELFF

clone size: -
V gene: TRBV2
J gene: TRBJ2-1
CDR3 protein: CASSRDPPGNEQFF

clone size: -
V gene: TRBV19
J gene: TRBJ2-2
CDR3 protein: CASSQQVGTGELFF

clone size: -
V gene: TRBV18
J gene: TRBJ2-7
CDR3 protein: CASSPGQGKTYEQYF

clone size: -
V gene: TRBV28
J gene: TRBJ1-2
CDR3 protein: CASSLTGYGYTF

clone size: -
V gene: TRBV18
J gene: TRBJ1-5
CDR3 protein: CASSRGTGLNQPQHF

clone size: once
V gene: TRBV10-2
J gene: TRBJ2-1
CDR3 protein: CASSATGTSFGNEQFF